The 5 T cell receptor beta chains presented below share a single source sample, sequenced in a study of beta chain features in type 1 diabetes. Expressed TCRB transcripts were sequenced because the entire RNA isolate underwent reverse transcription. The table came from immunoSEQ multiplex PCR; TCRdb's copy has only in-frame clones and leaves some out. The data show about 180,000 clones, about 13% seen once. The sample comprised central memory CD4+ T cells from blood. The receptors originated from a woman between 18 and 30 years old in good health.

Comment on this clone: The same CDR3 is also encoded by other DNA sequences in this sample. The rearrangement joins TRBV9 to TRBJ1-3; D is undetermined. Germline CDR1 is SGDLS and CDR2 is YYNGEE. Trimming removed 5 bases from V and 0 bases from J, with 6 bases in between. CDR3 length: 13 amino acids. DNA of the CDR3: TGTGCCAGCAGGGCTTCCTCTGGAAACACCATATATTTT. Its translation: CASRASSGNTIYF.

The rearrangement uses TRBV6-6 and TRBJ1-5, with TRBD1 matching over 8 bases. V shed 6 bases and J 2 bases; nucleotides not matched to a gene: 3. Germline V CDR1 and CDR2: MNHNY, SVGAGI (reference sequence). This CDR3 has 14 amino acids. The CDR3 bases are TGTGCCAGCAGCCGGACAGGGCGCAATCAGCCCCAGCATTTT. Translation gives CASSRTGRNQPQHF.

The sample holds a few counts of this clone. The CDR3 region has the DNA TGTGCCAGCAGGCAAATACTAGCTTCAGATACGCAGTATTTT. Its protein product is CASRQILASDTQYF. The V and J genes are TRBV13 and TRBJ2-3; maybe TRBD2 (6 bases). V lost 6 bases, J lost 4 bases, and 14 bases lay in between. The CDR3 runs to 14 residues. Germline CDR1 reads PRHDT; CDR2 reads FYEKMQ (reference sequence).

The rearrangement joins TRBV18 to TRBJ1-5, with 9 bases matching TRBD1. The J segment lost 1 base and the V segment lost 6 bases, leaving 7 bases of the junction unmatched. CDR1 and CDR2 from the germline V gene are KGHSH and LQKENI. This CDR3 has 16 amino acids. CDR3 sequence: CASSSGQGMSNQPQHF. CDR3 in DNA: TGTGCCAGCTCCTCAGGACAGGGGATGAGCAATCAGCCCCAGCATTTT.

Comment on this clone: At the DNA level, this CDR3 is encoded by other sequences in the same sample as well. This chain connects TRBV2 to TRBJ2-1, with TRBD2 matching 8 bases. The V segment lost 2 bases and the J segment 0 bases; nucleotides outside the gene matches: 0. Looked up from germline, CDR1 is SNHLY and CDR2 is FYNNEI. The CDR3 covers 15 residues. The CDR3 DNA is TGTGCCAGCAGTGAAAGCGGGAGCTCCTACAATGAGCAGTTCTTC. This encodes CASSESGSSYNEQFF. The whole variable domain, filled in from reference TRBV2 and TRBJ2-1, reads EPEVTQTPSHQVTQMGQEVILRCVPISNHLYFYWYRQILGQKVEFLVSFYNNEISEKSEIFDDQFSVERPDGSNFTLKIRSTKLEDSAMYFCASSESGSSYNEQFFGPGTRLTVL.